This T cell receptor beta chain derives from a study of control samples from healthy donors and cancer patients. Assay used: immunoSEQ multiplex PCR; TCRdb lists only in-frame clones, some missing. The data contain 150,000 to 200,000 clones, 85% to 95% of them seen just once; the ten biggest clones take up 1.1% to 1.5%. The CDR3 is 16 amino acids. V lost 0 bases to trimming and J lost 1 base; unmatched junction nucleotides: 2. CDR1 is SGDLS and CDR2 is YYNGEE in the germline V gene. This TCR came from a woman aged 18 to 35 in good health. Sequenced: blood. The gene calls are TRBV9 and TRBJ2-3; TRBD2 agrees at 10 bases. CDR3: CASSVGLAGGTDTQYF. The CDR3 DNA is TGTGCCAGCAGCGTAGGGCTAGCGGGAGGCACAGATACGCAGTATTTT.